The 17 T cell receptor beta chains below come from one sample, sequenced in a study of blood T cell repertoires in COVID-19. Here immunoSEQ multiplex PCR was the method, and the copy in TCRdb shows in-frame clones only, minus some. The table records about 250,000 clones, almost 85% of them present only once. Sequences were obtained from peripheral blood. Source of these receptors: a man aged 45-65 years with acute or convalescent COVID-19.

The V and J genes are TRBV5-1 and TRBJ2-7; a weak D match, TRBD1 (5 bases). CDR1 is SGHRS and CDR2 is YFSETQ in the germline V gene. The CDR3 is 11 amino acids. CDR3 DNA: TGCTCCAAGCAGGGCTCCTACGAGCAGTACTTC. It codes for CSKQGSYEQYF. The full variable domain, with the rest looked up from reference TRBV5-1 and TRBJ2-7, is KAGVTQTPRYLIKTRGQQVTLSCSPISGHRSVSWYQQTPGQGLQFLFEYFSETQRNKGNFPGRFSGRQFSNSRSEMNVSTLELGDSALYLCSKQGSYEQYFGPGTRLTVT.

The CDR3 region has the DNA TGTGCCAGCAGTGAGGCCCCCGTTTGGACAGGGGGTTCCTATGGCTACACCTTC. Its translation is CASSEAPVWTGGSYGYTF. V usage is TRBV6-1 and J usage is TRBJ1-2, with 10 bases aligning to TRBD1. The CDR3 length is 18 residues. After removal of 3 bases from V and 4 bases from J, the junction contained 14 bases not matched to a gene. In germline, CDR1 is MNHNS, CDR2 SASEGT.

In nucleotides, the CDR3 is TGTGCCAGCAGCTCCGGGACATTTAGCGGGGAGCTGTTTTTT. Amino acid sequence: CASSSGTFSGELFF. V gene TRBV7-2 combines with J gene TRBJ2-2, with a weak D call TRBD1 (6 bases). Germline-derived CDR1 and CDR2 are SGHTA and FQGNSA. V dropped 4 bases and J dropped 7 bases, with 13 bases sitting between them. This CDR3 contains 14 residues.

The chain combines TRBV29-1 with TRBJ2-7; TRBD1 matches 11 bases. This CDR3 has 13 amino acids. Germline lookup yields CDR1 SQVTM and CDR2 ANQGSEA. The ends lost 6 bases at V and 3 bases at J; junction bases unmatched: 4. Written as DNA, the CDR3 is TGCAGCGTCGTGGACAGGGGGCACTACGAGCAGTACTTC. The encoded protein is CSVVDRGHYEQYF.

This clone has just a few counts. This chain links TRBV7-9 with TRBJ2-2, with unresolved D. Trimming stripped 0 bases from V and 5 bases from J, with 7 bases between. The germline V gene encodes CDR1 SEHNR and CDR2 FQNEAQ (reference sequence). The CDR3 is 14 amino acids. Written as DNA, the CDR3 is TGTGCCAGCAGCTTAGCGGCCGGGACCGGGGAGCTGTTTTTT. Translated: CASSLAAGTGELFF.

The chain recombines TRBV12-5 with TRBJ1-5, with D perhaps matching TRBD1 (6 bases). The CDR3 sequence is 15 residues long. With 1 base removed from V and 9 bases from J, the gap between germline ends came to 16 bases. Germline lookup yields CDR1 LGHNT and CDR2 FRNRAP. CDR3 sequence: CASGLDEGGGGPQHF. CDR3 DNA sequence: TGTGCTAGTGGTTTGGATGAGGGGGGGGGCGGGCCCCAGCATTTT.

The chain recombines TRBV18 with TRBJ2-5; TRBD2 aligns across 8 bases. The V gene's germline CDR1 is KGHSH and CDR2 LQKENI. V shed 1 base and J 5 bases; nucleotides not matched to a gene: 9. This CDR3 spans 16 amino acids. DNA of the CDR3: TGTGCCAGCTCACCACTGGGGAGCGGGAGTGTGGAGACCCAGTACTTC. It codes for CASSPLGSGSVETQYF.

This rearrangement joins TRBV5-1 to TRBJ2-7; the match to TRBD2 covers 13 bases. The V segment lost 5 bases and the J segment 1 base; nucleotides outside the gene matches: 3. CDR1 is SGHRS, CDR2 YFSETQ, per germline. The CDR3 runs 15 residues. The CDR3 DNA follows: TGCGCCAGCAGTACTAGCGGGAGGGGATCCTACGAGCAGTACTTC. It specifies CASSTSGRGSYEQYF.

The sample holds a few counts of this clone. The chain uses TRBV11-2 and TRBJ2-7, with 9 positions matching TRBD2. The germline gives CDR1 SGHAT, CDR2 FQNNGV. The CDR3 loop spans 18 amino acids. The ends lost 2 bases at V and 4 bases at J; junction bases unmatched: 15. The DNA of the CDR3 is TGTGCCAGCAGCTTAAGGTTTGGCGGGGGGGCCGGGGTGTACGAGCAGTACTTC. The encoded protein is CASSLRFGGGAGVYEQYF.

The genes are TRBV2 and TRBJ2-3, with 11 bases that match TRBD2. Germline CDR1 reads SNHLY; CDR2 reads FYNNEI. J gave up 2 bases and V 5 bases, and 3 bases lay outside the gene matches. This CDR3 spans 15 amino acids. CDR3 in amino acids: CASSRLAGFTDTQYF. The CDR3 DNA sequence: TGTGCCAGCAGTCGACTAGCGGGGTTCACAGATACGCAGTATTTT.

The chain combines TRBV29-1 with TRBJ2-7, with 10 bases fitting TRBD1. The junction had 5 bases not matched to a gene; V was cut back by 0 bases and J by 6 bases. Germline V gives CDR1 SQVTM, CDR2 ANQGSEA. The CDR3 length is 14 residues. DNA of the CDR3: TGCAGCGTTGAAGATCGGGACAGGGGCATCGAGCAGTACTTC. It specifies CSVEDRDRGIEQYF.

J is TRBJ2-1 and V is TRBV5-5, with TRBD2 matching 12 bases. Germline values: CDR1 SGHKS, CDR2 YYEKEE (reference sequence). This CDR3 is 16 amino acids long. Germline trimming cut 1 base from V and 6 bases from J; bases unmatched to any gene: 5. CDR3 region: CASSLLVGLAGNEQFF. The CDR3 DNA reads TGTGCCAGCAGCTTGTTGGTGGGACTAGCGGGCAATGAGCAGTTCTTC. Together with reference TRBV5-5 and TRBJ2-1, the CDR3 gives the full variable domain: DAGVTQSPTHLIKTRGQQVTLRCSPISGHKSVSWYQQVLGQGPQFIFQYYEKEERGRGNFPDRFSARQFPNYSSELNVNALLLGDSALYLCASSLLVGLAGNEQFFGPGTRLTVL.

The chain has TRBV7-9 and TRBJ2-6; 9 bases map to TRBD1. Trimming took 8 bases from V and 2 from J; bases not matched to a gene: 13. Germline V CDR1 and CDR2: SEHNR, FQNEAQ (reference sequence). CDR3 length: 18 amino acids. The CDR3, as DNA: TGTGCCAGCGGCCGGACCGGGACAGGGCTACCTGGGGCCAACGTCCTGACTTTC. This translates into CASGRTGTGLPGANVLTF.

The V call is TRBV19, the J call TRBJ1-5, with TRBD1 as a possible D gene (5 bases). CDR1 and CDR2 (germline): LNHDA, SQIVND (reference sequence). Between the trimmed V and J ends, which lost 5 bases and 4 bases, there was a span of 12 bases. There are 14 residues in the CDR3. The CDR3 coding sequence is TGTGCCAGTAGTGGGGTGACAGCTAATCAGCCCCAGCATTTT. Residues: CASSGVTANQPQHF.

This clone was counted a single time. The V call is TRBV9, the J call TRBJ1-3; 7 nucleotides align to TRBD1. Germline assignment: CDR1 SGDLS and CDR2 YYNGEE. Trimming took 1 base from V and 0 from J; bases not matched to a gene: 1. The CDR3 totals 15 residues. CDR3 bases: TGTGCCAGCAGCGTAAAGGGGGCCTCTGGAAACACCATATATTTT. Protein sequence: CASSVKGASGNTIYF.

V gene TRBV27 combines with J gene TRBJ2-1; 7 nucleotides align to TRBD2. The CDR3 loop spans 14 amino acids. The junction had 13 bases not matched to a gene; V was cut back by 10 bases and J by 7 bases. Germline CDR1 is MNHEY and CDR2 is SMNVEV (reference sequence). CDR3 in amino acids: CANLSGKGLNEQFF. The CDR3 nucleotides read TGTGCCAACTTGAGCGGGAAGGGTTTGAATGAGCAGTTCTTC.

This chain links TRBV30 with TRBJ2-3; 11 bases line up with TRBD2. The CDR3 has 18 residues. The V gene's germline CDR1 is GTSNPN and CDR2 SVGIG (reference sequence). V lost 3 bases and J lost 0; bases outside the gene matches: 11. The CDR3 DNA sequence: TGTGCCTGGAGGGCCGGGACTAGCGGAAGTGCAAGCACAGATACGCAGTATTTT. Protein: CAWRAGTSGSASTDTQYF.